The 5 T cell receptor beta chains presented below share a single source sample, sequenced in a study of blood T cells in healthy people across ages. The authors ran a second PCR of 7 to 11 cycles using a sample-barcoded 5' primer and a J-beta primer mix. In TCRdb, the 5' RACE reads were re-called with MiXCR into one record per CDR3 protein. The table has a few hundred thousand distinct CDR3 sequences, about half seen once. The sample comprised blood. Receptor source: a man aged 55 to 69 in good health.

In this sample, this clonotype turned up once. This rearrangement joins TRBV6-1 to TRBJ2-7; the match to TRBD1 covers 7 bases. This CDR3 is 13 amino acids long. V lost 4 bases, J lost 2 bases, and 2 bases stayed unmatched. The germline V gene has CDR1 MNHNS and CDR2 SASEGT. CDR3 amino acids: CASSADRAYEQYF. The CDR3 DNA is TGTGCCAGCAGTGCAGACAGGGCCTACGAGCAGTACTTC.

This clonotype was seen more than once but under ten times. V gene TRBV20-1 combines with J gene TRBJ2-3; D might be TRBD2 (5 bases). V lost 5 bases to trimming and J lost 8 bases, with 23 bases between them. The CDR3 runs to 15 residues. The germline gives CDR1 DFQATT, CDR2 SNEGSKA (reference sequence). The CDR3 DNA follows: TGCAGTGCTGGGCCCTGGGGAGTTGGAGGACTTACGCAGTATTTT. Translation: CSAGPWGVGGLTQYF.

This chain links TRBV20-1 with TRBJ2-1, with 10 bases matching TRBD2. Germline V lookup: CDR1 DFQATT, CDR2 SNEGSKA (reference sequence). V lost 3 bases, J lost 10 bases, and 12 bases stayed unmatched. This CDR3 spans 15 amino acids. CDR3 sequence: CSARALAGRELEQFF. Written as DNA, the CDR3 is TGCAGTGCTAGGGCACTAGCGGGAAGGGAGTTGGAGCAGTTCTTC.

The rearrangement joins TRBV20-1 to TRBJ1-2; a weak D match, TRBD1 (6 bases). Trimming took off 2 bases at V and 1 base at J, with 17 bases between the two ends. Germline lookup yields CDR1 DFQATT and CDR2 SNEGSKA (reference sequence). The CDR3 is made up of 16 amino acids. CDR3 amino acids: CSARTSGGAGNYGYTF. The CDR3 DNA reads TGCAGTGCTAGAACCTCTGGGGGGGCTGGTAACTATGGCTACACCTTC.

This clonotype occurred a few times. The chain employs TRBV6-2 or TRBV6-3 and TRBJ2-5; D might be TRBD2 (6 bases). V was trimmed by 10 bases and J by 3 bases, leaving 15 bases between them. The CDR3 spans 13 residues. CDR1 and CDR2 from the germline V gene are MNHEY and SVGEGT. The CDR3 DNA sequence: TGTGCCACCGCCACGTGGAGGGAAGAGACCCAGTACTTC. Translating gives CATATWREETQYF.